A single sample gave rise to the 8 T cell receptor beta chains below, sequenced in a study of blood T cell repertoires in COVID-19. Repertoires were generated with immunoSEQ multiplex PCR, while TCRdb's copy carries only in-frame clones and drops some. The table lists around 78,000 clones, more than 80% of them singletons. Sequenced: peripheral blood. All receptors come from a man aged 45-60 years with active or convalescent COVID-19.

The chain joins TRBV5-6 to TRBJ1-2, with unresolved D. Trimming took off 2 bases at V and 0 bases at J, with 5 bases between the two ends. Germline V lookup: CDR1 SGHDT, CDR2 YYEEEE. The CDR3 contains 13 residues. The CDR3 nucleotides read TGTGCCAGCAGCTTTACAACTAACTATGGCTACACCTTC. Its protein product is CASSFTTNYGYTF.

The chain has TRBV7-9 and TRBJ2-2; TRBD2 agrees at 7 bases. V lost 4 bases, J lost 0 bases, and 11 bases stayed unmatched. The CDR3 sequence is 18 residues long. The germline CDR1 and CDR2 sequences are SEHNR and FQNEAQ (reference sequence). The CDR3: CASSWERERSTNTGELFF. CDR3 sequence (DNA): TGTGCCAGCAGCTGGGAGCGGGAAAGGTCAACGAACACCGGGGAGCTGTTTTTT.

V gene TRBV10-2 combines with J gene TRBJ2-3; a possible D gene is TRBD2 (6 bases). V was pared by 6 bases and J by 5 bases, with 15 bases between. The germline V gene encodes CDR1 WSHSY and CDR2 SAAADI. This CDR3 has 14 amino acids. CDR3 region: CASREGLWGDTQYF. The DNA of the CDR3 is TGCGCCAGCAGGGAGGGACTGTGGGGAGATACGCAGTATTTT.

This sequence joins TRBV2 and TRBJ2-4, with 8 bases fitting TRBD1. The CDR3 runs to 16 residues. V lost 6 bases, J lost 1 base, and 8 bases stayed unmatched. The germline V gene encodes CDR1 SNHLY and CDR2 FYNNEI. CDR3 in DNA: TGTGCCAGCAGAGAGACAGGGGTCTCGGCCAAAAACATTCAGTACTTC. Residues: CASRETGVSAKNIQYF.

V is TRBV9 and J is TRBJ2-5; 7 bases match TRBD2. This CDR3 is built from 14 residues. Germline CDR1 and CDR2: SGDLS and YYNGEE. V was pared by 3 bases and J by 3 bases, with 5 bases of the junction left unmatched. CDR3 amino acids: CASSEAGRKETQYF. CDR3 coding DNA: TGTGCCAGCAGCGAAGCGGGGAGAAAAGAGACCCAGTACTTC.

In DNA, the CDR3 is TGTGCCACCAGTGCCCACAGGGAAAATGGCTACACCTTC. Residues: CATSAHRENGYTF. This chain joins TRBV24-1 and TRBJ1-2; weak D call: TRBD1 (6 bases). V lost 5 bases to trimming and J lost 6 bases, with 12 bases between them. CDR1 is KGHDR and CDR2 is SFDVKD in the germline V gene. The CDR3 is 13 residues long.

The chain employs TRBV27 and TRBJ2-3; a possible D gene is TRBD1 (5 bases). The V end was cut by 2 bases, the J end by 1 base, with 7 bases between. Germline loops: CDR1 MNHEY, CDR2 SMNVEV (reference sequence). The CDR3 consists of 14 residues. The CDR3 sequence is CASSLSRGTDTQYF. The CDR3 region has the DNA TGTGCCAGCAGTTTAAGCAGGGGCACAGATACGCAGTATTTT.

The chain couples TRBV13 to TRBJ2-7, with 13 bases aligning to TRBD2. Germline assignment: CDR1 PRHDT and CDR2 FYEKMQ (reference sequence). The V and J ends lost 5 bases and 4 bases, in that order; junction bases with no gene match: 5. The CDR3 runs 15 residues. The CDR3 spells CASSPGLAGAYEQYF. CDR3 nucleotides: TGTGCCAGCAGCCCAGGACTAGCGGGGGCGTACGAGCAGTACTTC.